The rows below give T cell receptor beta chains drawn from one sample of a study of blood T cells in healthy people across ages. TCRdb processed the 5' RACE reads anew with MiXCR; each CDR3 protein has one entry. The sample contains around 690,000 distinct CDR3 sequences, roughly 58% of which appear only once. Sequencing input: blood. Every receptor here comes from a man aged 55-75 years in good health. CDR3s leave out the opening cysteine and the closing phenylalanine or tryptophan. D genes are given only for firm matches.

CDR3: ASSVAGLQETQY
V: TRBV10-1
J: TRBJ2-5
D: -

CDR3: ASSGGGNDEQF
V: TRBV28
J: TRBJ2-1
D: TRBD2

CDR3: ASSLAGTASGPLH
V: TRBV5-1
J: TRBJ1-6
D: -

CDR3: ASSLVEGWYEQY
V: TRBV7-2
J: TRBJ2-7
D: -

CDR3: ASSPLQQAGSGYT
V: TRBV7-9
J: TRBJ1-2
D: -

CDR3: ASSFGVGQGGTDTQY
V: TRBV5-1
J: TRBJ2-3
D: -

CDR3: ASSAELVSTERKQF
V: TRBV5-6
J: TRBJ2-1
D: -

CDR3: ASSENRQTMNTEAF
V: TRBV10-2
J: TRBJ1-1
D: -

CDR3: ASIRDRSSYNSPLH
V: TRBV2
J: TRBJ1-6
D: -

CDR3: ASSRGGADSSYGHT
V: TRBV5-1
J: TRBJ1-2
D: -

CDR3: ASSRERLVNEQF
V: TRBV11-2
J: TRBJ2-1
D: -

CDR3: SAIPGQRIEQF
V: TRBV20-1
J: TRBJ2-1
D: -

CDR3: ASRTGTTNEKLF
V: TRBV28
J: TRBJ1-4
D: -

CDR3: SVFGLAGGSSYNEQF
V: TRBV20-1
J: TRBJ2-1
D: TRBD2

CDR3: ASSLMLATQETQY
V: TRBV12-3/TRBV12-4
J: TRBJ2-5
D: -

CDR3: ASRPFGGDTQY
V: TRBV3-1
J: TRBJ2-3
D: TRBD2